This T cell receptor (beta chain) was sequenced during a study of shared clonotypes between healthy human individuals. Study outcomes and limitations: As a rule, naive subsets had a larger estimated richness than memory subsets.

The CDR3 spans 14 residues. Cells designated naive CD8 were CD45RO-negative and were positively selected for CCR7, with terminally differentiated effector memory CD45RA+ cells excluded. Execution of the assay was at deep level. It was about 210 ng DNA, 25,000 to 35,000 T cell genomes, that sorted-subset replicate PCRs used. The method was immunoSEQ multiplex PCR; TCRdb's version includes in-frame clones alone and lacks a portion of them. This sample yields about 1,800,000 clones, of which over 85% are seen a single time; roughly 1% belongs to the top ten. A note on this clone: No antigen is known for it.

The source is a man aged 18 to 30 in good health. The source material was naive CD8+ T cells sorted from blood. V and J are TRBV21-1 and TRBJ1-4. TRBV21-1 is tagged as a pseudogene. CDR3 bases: TGTGCCAGCAGAAAAAGGGGAGGAGGTGAAAAACTGTTTTTT. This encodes CASRKRGGGEKLFF.